These 30 T cell receptor beta chains were sequenced from one sample in a study of cytomegalovirus exposure and HLA in healthy donors (dated by TCRdb to about 2017). Library method: the immunoSEQ multiplex PCR assay. The multiplex PCR relied on a mix of 60 forward primers for TCR Vbeta segments and 13 reverse primers for TCR Jbeta segments. TCRdb stores this immuneACCESS table with in-frame sequences only. Part of the clones is absent; in the studies checked, under half of the shortfall reflects unresolved V genes, and no reason is known for the rest. Here the sample has about 120,000 clones; 83% occur a single time. The ten largest account for about 3.5% of the sample. Sequences were obtained from PBMCs. The receptors here all came from a woman aged 40-49 years in good health and CMV-seropositive.

J is TRBJ2-5 and V is TRBV12-5; TRBD2 matches at 9 bases. CDR3 length equals 15 residues. Trimming removed 5 bases from V and 3 bases from J; junction bases left unmatched: 7. Germline CDR1 and CDR2: LGHNT and FRNRAP. The CDR3 DNA is TGTGCTAGTGGTACAACGACTAGCGGTAAAGAGACCCAGTACTTC. Its protein is CASGTTTSGKETQYF.

The chain joins TRBV7-2 to TRBJ2-7; 9 positions match TRBD1. The trim removed 5 bases at V and 3 bases at J, leaving 5 bases unmatched. Per germline, CDR1 SGHTA and CDR2 FQGNSA. CDR3 size: 14 residues. CDR3 in DNA: TGTGCCAGCAGCCCACAGGGGGCGCACTACGAGCAGTACTTC. Its translation: CASSPQGAHYEQYF.

The sample holds a few counts of this clone. The rearrangement links TRBV11-3 to TRBJ1-1, with D unclear. The V gene's germline CDR1 is SGHNT and CDR2 YENEEA. Between the trimmed V and J ends, which lost 0 bases and 4 bases, there was a span of 12 bases. The CDR3 contains 15 residues. CDR3 in DNA: TGTGCCAGCAGCTTAGATTTGGAGGTGTTCACTGAAGCTTTCTTT. Amino acid sequence: CASSLDLEVFTEAFF.

In DNA form, the CDR3 reads TGTGCCAGCAGCGTAGACGGACAGGGAACTTACGAGCAGTACTTC. This sequence encodes CASSVDGQGTYEQYF. The V call is TRBV9, the J call TRBJ2-7, with 8 bases matching TRBD1. Germline CDR1 and CDR2: SGDLS and YYNGEE. J lost 4 bases, V lost 0 bases, and 6 bases had no gene match. The CDR3 totals 15 residues. The full variable domain, with the rest looked up from reference TRBV9 and TRBJ2-7, is DSGVTQTPKHLITATGQRVTLRCSPRSGDLSVYWYQQSLDQGLQFLIQYYNGEERAKGNILERFSAQQFPDLHSELNLSSLELGDSALYFCASSVDGQGTYEQYFGPGTRLTVT.

V usage is TRBV30 and J usage is TRBJ2-3, with a tentative D call TRBD1 (7 bases). Trimming left V 3 bases short and J 0 bases short, with 10 bases between. The CDR3 totals 14 residues. CDR1 and CDR2 from the germline V gene are GTSNPN and SVGIG (reference sequence). CDR3 coding DNA: TGTGCCTGGAGCAGGGGGACTAGCACAGATACGCAGTATTTT. This sequence encodes CAWSRGTSTDTQYF.

This chain links TRBV18 with TRBJ2-7; no definite D call. This CDR3 has 15 residues. The germline V gene encodes CDR1 KGHSH and CDR2 LQKENI. Trimming removed 8 bases at V and 3 bases at J, with 20 bases between. CDR3 nucleotide sequence: TGTGCCAGCACTCAACTGGGTTCCTACTACTACGAGCAGTACTTC. It encodes CASTQLGSYYYEQYF.

This sequence joins TRBV6-5 and TRBJ2-4; D uncertain. Trimming removed 2 bases from V and 8 bases from J, with 4 bases in between. CDR3 length: 11 amino acids. In germline, CDR1 is MNHEY, CDR2 SVGAGI. CDR3 loop: CASSYADIQYF. Here the CDR3 DNA reads TGTGCCAGCAGTTACGCGGACATTCAGTACTTC.

This clone was found once. This rearrangement joins TRBV21-1 to TRBJ1-6. TRBV21-1 is annotated as a pseudogene. This CDR3 contains 17 residues. The CDR3 is CASSSRRAAGYNSPLHF. The CDR3 nucleotides are TGTGCCAGCAGCTCCCGGCGGGCGGCGGGGTATAATTCACCCCTCCACTTT.

This clone appeared once. The gene calls are TRBV9 and TRBJ2-6, with D possibly TRBD1 on 6 matching bases. CDR3 length equals 17 residues. With 3 bases removed from V and 0 bases from J, the gap between germline ends came to 13 bases. CDR1 is SGDLS, CDR2 YYNGEE, per germline. The DNA of the CDR3 is TGTGCCAGCAGCGCTAGGACAGCCGTCTCTGGGGCCAACGTCCTGACTTTC. It translates to CASSARTAVSGANVLTF. Using reference TRBV9 and TRBJ2-6 for the parts outside the CDR3, the full variable domain is DSGVTQTPKHLITATGQRVTLRCSPRSGDLSVYWYQQSLDQGLQFLIQYYNGEERAKGNILERFSAQQFPDLHSELNLSSLELGDSALYFCASSARTAVSGANVLTFGAGSRLTVL.

The chain uses TRBV9 and TRBJ2-1; 8 bases are shared with TRBD1. This CDR3 spans 15 amino acids. CDR1 is SGDLS and CDR2 is YYNGEE in the germline V gene. Losses at the gene ends were 2 bases for V and 8 bases for J; bases not matched to a gene: 9. The DNA of the CDR3 is TGTGCCAGCAGCGTCGGACAGGGAGGCAGGGATGAGCAGTTCTTC. This codes for CASSVGQGGRDEQFF.

The rearrangement uses TRBV18 and TRBJ1-4, with 10 bases matching TRBD1. This CDR3 contains 15 residues. Germline V lookup: CDR1 KGHSH, CDR2 LQKENI. The J segment lost 6 bases and the V segment lost 3 bases, leaving 4 bases of the junction unmatched. CDR3 sequence: CASSPGQGGDEKLFF. CDR3 bases: TGTGCCAGCTCACCTGGACAGGGGGGTGATGAAAAACTGTTTTTT. Based on the CDR3 plus reference TRBV18 and TRBJ1-4, the full variable domain is NAGVMQNPRHLVRRRGQEARLRCSPMKGHSHVYWYRQLPEEGLKFMVYLQKENIIDESGMPKERFSAEFPKEGPSILRIQQVVRGDSAAYFCASSPGQGGDEKLFFGSGTQLSVL.

The rearrangement links TRBV29-1 to TRBJ2-1, with TRBD1 matching 7 bases. The CDR3 is 14 amino acids. After removal of 7 bases from V and 2 bases from J, the junction contained 8 bases not matched to a gene. Germline V CDR1 and CDR2: SQVTM, ANQGSEA. DNA of the CDR3: TGCAGCGCGACGACAGGGAGAGCCTACAATGAGCAGTTCTTC. Encoded protein: CSATTGRAYNEQFF.

This rearrangement joins TRBV28 to TRBJ1-1; D is undetermined. Trimming took 5 bases from V and 1 from J, leaving 14 bases between them. CDR3 length equals 15 residues. From germline, CDR1 is MDHEN and CDR2 SYDVKM. The CDR3 sequence is CASSLTFGRNTEAFF. The CDR3 DNA sequence: TGTGCCAGCAGTCTGACTTTCGGAAGGAACACTGAAGCTTTCTTT.

The CDR3 reads CASSLRDRGGDTQYF. The CDR3 DNA sequence: TGTGCCAGCAGCTTACGTGACAGGGGGGGAGATACGCAGTATTTT. The V call is TRBV7-2, the J call TRBJ2-3; 9 bases agree with TRBD1. This CDR3 has 15 residues. CDR1 and CDR2 (germline): SGHTA, FQGNSA. With 2 bases clipped from V and 5 bases from J, the junction kept 5 bases outside the gene matches.

This CDR3 reads CASSLAFTGELFF. For the CDR3, the DNA is TGTGCCAGCAGCTTGGCTTTCACCGGGGAGCTGTTTTTT. This chain uses TRBV5-8 with TRBJ2-2; D remains ambiguous. This CDR3 comprises 13 residues. Germline V gene data show CDR1 as SGHTS and CDR2 as YDEGEE. V lost 0 bases to trimming and J lost 4 bases, with 4 bases between them.

This clone has just a few counts. The genes are TRBV4-2 and TRBJ2-7, with TRBD2 as a possible D gene (5 bases). In germline, CDR1 is LGHNA, CDR2 YNFKEQ. CDR3 size: 16 residues. V was pared by 0 bases and J by 0 bases, with 12 bases between. The CDR3 DNA sequence: TGTGCCAGCAGCCAAGATGCTAGCAGGAGCTCCTACGAGCAGTACTTC. It specifies CASSQDASRSSYEQYF.

The genes are TRBV4-3 and TRBJ2-1; D is perhaps TRBD2 (5 bases). CDR1 is LGHNA and CDR2 is YSLEER in the germline V gene. The V end lost 0 bases, the J end lost 1 base, and 10 bases lay between the germline ends. This CDR3 has 16 residues. CDR3 coding DNA: TGCGCCAGCAGCCAAGAAGGAGGAAGTTCCTACAATGAGCAGTTCTTC. Translated, it gives CASSQEGGSSYNEQFF.

This chain links TRBV7-2 with TRBJ2-2, with D perhaps matching TRBD2 (6 bases). CDR1 and CDR2 from the germline V gene are SGHTA and FQGNSA. The CDR3 runs 15 residues. The ends were cut back, 0 bases at V and 4 bases at J, with 9 bases in the middle. CDR3: CASSLAIAATGELFF. The CDR3 DNA follows: TGTGCCAGCAGCTTAGCAATAGCGGCCACCGGGGAGCTGTTTTTT.

The chain combines TRBV27 with TRBJ2-1; D unresolved. V was clipped by 5 bases and J by 4 bases, with 3 bases between them. This CDR3 comprises 11 residues. Germline assignment: CDR1 MNHEY and CDR2 SMNVEV (reference sequence). The CDR3 loop reads CASSQYNEQFF. In DNA form, the CDR3 reads TGTGCCAGCAGTCAATACAATGAGCAGTTCTTC.

This clone was picked up one time. V usage is TRBV7-2 and J usage is TRBJ2-7, with 11 bases fitting TRBD2. This CDR3 contains 13 residues. V was pared by 6 bases and J by 5 bases, with 3 bases of the junction left unmatched. The germline CDR1 and CDR2 sequences are SGHTA and FQGNSA. CDR3 amino acids: CASRLAGAHEQYF. The CDR3 region has the DNA TGTGCCAGCAGACTAGCGGGAGCTCACGAGCAGTACTTC.

J is TRBJ1-2 and V is TRBV4-1; 11 bases align to TRBD1. J was trimmed by 5 bases and V by 1 base; bases with no gene match: 6. The CDR3 extends over 16 amino acids. Germline values: CDR1 MGHRA, CDR2 YSYEKL. The CDR3 DNA reads TGCGCCAGCAGCCAAGTTGGGACAGGGGGACGGTATGGCTACACCTTC. Amino acids: CASSQVGTGGRYGYTF.

The V and J genes are TRBV29-1 and TRBJ1-2; 7 positions agree with TRBD1. Germline V gives CDR1 SQVTM, CDR2 ANQGSEA. The ends lost 3 bases at V and 1 base at J; junction bases unmatched: 11. This CDR3 has 16 residues. The CDR3 sequence is CSVDASARQGNYGYTF. Here the CDR3 DNA reads TGCAGCGTTGACGCAAGCGCTCGACAGGGTAACTATGGCTACACCTTC.

This chain links TRBV9 with TRBJ2-3; tentative D call: TRBD2 (5 bases). Germline CDR1 reads SGDLS; CDR2 reads YYNGEE. V dropped 0 bases and J dropped 4 bases, with 12 bases sitting between them. The length of the CDR3 is 15 residues. The CDR3 region is CASSVAGERADTQYF. CDR3 coding DNA: TGTGCCAGCAGCGTAGCCGGGGAGAGGGCAGATACGCAGTATTTT.

V and J are TRBV11-1 and TRBJ1-2; maybe TRBD1 (6 bases). V was clipped by 5 bases and J by 8 bases, with 18 bases between them. CDR1 and CDR2 from the germline V gene are SGHAT and FQDESV (reference sequence). The CDR3 runs 14 residues. The CDR3 bases are TGTGCCAGCAGCACCGGACAGTACCGAAGGGGCTACACCTTC. Translating gives CASSTGQYRRGYTF.

The gene calls are TRBV28 and TRBJ2-2; 8 nucleotides agree with TRBD2. J gave up 8 bases and V 9 bases, and 14 bases lay outside the gene matches. The CDR3 sequence is 15 residues long. Germline CDR1 and CDR2: MDHEN and SYDVKM. This CDR3 reads CASLAGSSFSGELFF. In nucleotides, the CDR3 is TGTGCCAGTTTAGCGGGGTCTTCTTTCTCTGGGGAGCTGTTTTTT.

This clone has just a few counts. V and J are TRBV11-2 and TRBJ2-3, with D perhaps TRBD1 (6 bases). Germline CDR1 and CDR2: SGHAT and FQNNGV. The CDR3 loop spans 16 amino acids. Between the trimmed V and J ends, which lost 2 bases and 0 bases, there was a span of 12 bases. The CDR3 here is CASSLSQGKSTDTQYF. The DNA for the CDR3 is TGTGCCAGCAGCTTATCTCAGGGGAAAAGCACAGATACGCAGTATTTT.

This chain connects TRBV2 to TRBJ2-7; 7 nucleotides align to TRBD1. Losses at the gene ends were 6 bases for V and 0 bases for J; bases not matched to a gene: 11. This CDR3 is 16 amino acids long. The V gene's germline CDR1 is SNHLY and CDR2 FYNNEI. The CDR3 nucleotides are TGTGCCAGCAGGGGCCGACAGGGCCAGAGCTCCTACGAGCAGTACTTC. It is translated as CASRGRQGQSSYEQYF.

The chain has TRBV19 and TRBJ2-1; 8 bases align to TRBD2. The CDR3 is 17 amino acids. V was pared by 5 bases and J by 2 bases, with 11 bases of the junction left unmatched. The germline V gene encodes CDR1 LNHDA and CDR2 SQIVND (reference sequence). The CDR3 sequence is CASSPGLGKSTYNEQFF. CDR3 DNA: TGTGCCAGTAGTCCGGGACTAGGGAAGTCGACCTACAATGAGCAGTTCTTC. The full variable domain, with the rest looked up from reference TRBV19 and TRBJ2-1, is DGGITQSPKYLFRKEGQNVTLSCEQNLNHDAMYWYRQDPGQGLRLIYYSQIVNDFQKGDIAEGYSVSREKKESFPLTVTSAQKNPTAFYLCASSPGLGKSTYNEQFFGPGTRLTVL.

The V gene is TRBV27, the J gene TRBJ2-7; no definite D call. Looked up from germline, CDR1 is MNHEY and CDR2 is SMNVEV (reference sequence). The CDR3 covers 13 residues. Trimming pared 6 bases from V and 7 bases from J, leaving 16 bases between. CDR3 residues: CASSDKTYGEQYF. The CDR3 region has the DNA TGTGCCAGCAGCGATAAGACATATGGGGAGCAGTACTTC.

V usage is TRBV4-1 and J usage is TRBJ2-5, with 14 bases lining up with TRBD2. This CDR3 region has 18 residues. J lost 3 bases, V lost 5 bases, and 11 bases had no gene match. Germline CDR1 MGHRA, CDR2 YSYEKL. CDR3 residues: CASSFRLAGGPYEETQYF. The CDR3 DNA sequence: TGCGCCAGCAGCTTTCGACTAGCGGGAGGGCCTTATGAAGAGACCCAGTACTTC.